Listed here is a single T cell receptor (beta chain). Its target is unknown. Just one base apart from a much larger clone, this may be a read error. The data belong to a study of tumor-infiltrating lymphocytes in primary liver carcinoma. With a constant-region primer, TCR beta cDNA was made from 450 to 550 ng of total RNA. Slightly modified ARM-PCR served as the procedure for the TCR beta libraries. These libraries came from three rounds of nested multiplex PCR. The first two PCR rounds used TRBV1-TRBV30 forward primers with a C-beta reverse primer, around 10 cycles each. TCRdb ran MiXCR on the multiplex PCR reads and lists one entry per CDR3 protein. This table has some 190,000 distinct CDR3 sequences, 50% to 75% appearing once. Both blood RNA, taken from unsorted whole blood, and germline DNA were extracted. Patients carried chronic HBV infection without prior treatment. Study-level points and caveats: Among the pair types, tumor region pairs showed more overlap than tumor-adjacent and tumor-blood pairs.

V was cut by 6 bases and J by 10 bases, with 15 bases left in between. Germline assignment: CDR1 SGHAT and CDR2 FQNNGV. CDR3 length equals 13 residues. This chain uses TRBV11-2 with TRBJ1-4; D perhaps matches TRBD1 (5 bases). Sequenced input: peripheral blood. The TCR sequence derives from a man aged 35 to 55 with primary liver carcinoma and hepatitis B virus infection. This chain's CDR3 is CASRSLRGGKLFF. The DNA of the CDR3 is TGTGCCAGCAGAAGCCTAAGGGGTGGAAAACTGTTTTTT. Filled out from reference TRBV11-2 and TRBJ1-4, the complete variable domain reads EAGVAQSPRYKIIEKRQSVAFWCNPISGHATLYWYQQILGQGPKLLIQFQNNGVVDDSQLPKDRFSAERLKGVDSTLKIQPAKLEDSAVYLCASRSLRGGKLFFGSGTQLSVL.